This T cell receptor beta chain was sequenced for a study of blood T cell repertoires in COVID-19. About the study: Both acute and convalescent COVID-19 samples were obtained from the United States, Italy and Spain. From T cells, B-cell-depleted T cells, or PBMCs came the material, which was cDNA or gDNA.

As originally analysed: Cell counts per sample came from amplifying reference gene primers. This table comes from immunoSEQ multiplex PCR, and its TCRdb copy is limited to in-frame clones, with some not included. Clone size and V and J calls were adopted from that table, with D and trimming inferred from the DNA. The sample has about 120,000 clones, 75% to 90% seen once. CDR1 is SGHRS, CDR2 YFSETQ, per germline. This CDR3 comprises 14 residues. J was trimmed by 7 bases and V by 3 bases; bases with no gene match: 4. This clone has only one observation. V usage is TRBV5-1 and J usage is TRBJ2-7, with 13 bases matching TRBD2. The clonotype was recovered from a man aged 70 or older with active or convalescent COVID-19. The specimen was peripheral blood. The CDR3, as DNA: TGCGCCAGCAGCTCACTAGCGGGAGGGAATGAGCAGTACTTC. Translation gives CASSSLAGGNEQYF.